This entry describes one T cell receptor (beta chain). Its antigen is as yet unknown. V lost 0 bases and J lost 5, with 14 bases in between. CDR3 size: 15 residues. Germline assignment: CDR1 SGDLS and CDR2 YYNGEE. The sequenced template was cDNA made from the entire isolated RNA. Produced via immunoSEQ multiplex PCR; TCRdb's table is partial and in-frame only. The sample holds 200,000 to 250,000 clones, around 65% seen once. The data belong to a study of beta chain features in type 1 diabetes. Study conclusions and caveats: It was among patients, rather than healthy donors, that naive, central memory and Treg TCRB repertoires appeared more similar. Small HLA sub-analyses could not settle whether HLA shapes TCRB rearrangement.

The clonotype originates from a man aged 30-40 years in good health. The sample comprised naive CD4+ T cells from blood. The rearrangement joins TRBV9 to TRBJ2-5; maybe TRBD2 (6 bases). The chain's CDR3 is CASSVAPRERETQYF. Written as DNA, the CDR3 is TGTGCCAGCAGCGTAGCCCCACGGGAGAGGGAGACCCAGTACTTC.